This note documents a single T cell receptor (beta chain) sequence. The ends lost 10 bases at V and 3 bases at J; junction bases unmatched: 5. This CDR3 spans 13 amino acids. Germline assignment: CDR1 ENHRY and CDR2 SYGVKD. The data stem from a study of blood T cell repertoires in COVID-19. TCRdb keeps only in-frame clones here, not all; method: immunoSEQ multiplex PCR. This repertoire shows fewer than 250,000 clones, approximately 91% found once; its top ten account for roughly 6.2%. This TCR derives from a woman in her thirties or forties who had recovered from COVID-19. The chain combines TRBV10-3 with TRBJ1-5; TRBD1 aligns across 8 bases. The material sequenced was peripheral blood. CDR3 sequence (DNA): TGTGCCACGCGGACAGGGAACAATCAGCCCCAGCATTTT. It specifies CATRTGNNQPQHF.